The 17 T cell receptor beta chains below come from one sample, sequenced in a study of blood T cell repertoires in COVID-19. Measured with immunoSEQ multiplex PCR; TCRdb has only the in-frame clones, and not every one. Here the sample spans about 45,000 clones, approximately 80% being singletons. The sequencing input was peripheral blood. The receptor set was obtained from a human donor in a cohort sampled during active COVID-19.

The chain recombines TRBV7-3 with TRBJ2-1, with 8 bases fitting TRBD2. Germline CDR1 reads SGHTA; CDR2 reads FQGTGA. This CDR3 comprises 15 residues. Trimming took 2 bases from V and 9 from J; bases not matched to a gene: 9. The CDR3 nucleotides read TGTGCCAGCAGCTTAGAAGCGGGAGTGCTGAGTGAGCAGTTCTTC. Encoded protein: CASSLEAGVLSEQFF.

This rearrangement joins TRBV10-3 to TRBJ1-4; 8 positions agree with TRBD1. V shed 3 bases and J 5 bases; nucleotides not matched to a gene: 11. The V gene's germline CDR1 is ENHRY and CDR2 SYGVKD. The CDR3 runs 17 residues. DNA of the CDR3: TGTGCCATCAGTGACACCGGGACAGGATCATCGAATGAAAAACTGTTTTTT. It translates to CAISDTGTGSSNEKLFF.

The V call is TRBV6-5, the J call TRBJ2-2; 7 bases are a match to TRBD1. J was trimmed by 4 bases and V by 8 bases; bases with no gene match: 4. CDR1 and CDR2 (germline): MNHEY, SVGAGI. CDR3 length: 13 amino acids. CDR3 amino acids: CASVDRATGELFF. The CDR3 region has the DNA TGTGCCAGCGTCGACAGGGCCACCGGGGAGCTGTTTTTT.

The chain couples TRBV11-1 to TRBJ2-5; 14 nucleotides line up with TRBD2. In germline, CDR1 is SGHAT, CDR2 FQDESV (reference sequence). With V trimmed by 3 bases and J by 5 bases, 2 bases remained unmatched. This CDR3 region has 15 residues. This CDR3 reads CASSLTSGRAETQYF. The CDR3 DNA is TGTGCCAGCAGCTTGACTAGCGGGAGGGCCGAGACCCAGTACTTC.

The genes are TRBV6-6 and TRBJ1-5; TRBD1 aligns across 7 bases. The CDR3 is 13 residues long. Germline lookup yields CDR1 MNHNY and CDR2 SVGAGI (reference sequence). V shed 5 bases and J 11 bases; nucleotides not matched to a gene: 9. The CDR3 coding sequence is TGTGCCAGCAGTGGGACAGCCTTCACGGCCCAGCATTTT. This encodes CASSGTAFTAQHF.

The DNA of the CDR3 is TGTGCCAGCAGCCGGAACGCACAGGGTAATGAGCAGTTCTTC. This translates into CASSRNAQGNEQFF. The chain combines TRBV14 with TRBJ2-1; perhaps TRBD1 as D (6 bases). The germline V gene has CDR1 SGHDN and CDR2 FVKESK. The germline V and J ends were trimmed by 4 bases and 7 bases, with 14 bases remaining between them. This CDR3 has 14 amino acids.

The DNA for the CDR3 is TGCAGCGTTGGGCACCATCGCTCCTACGAGCAGTACTTC. It yields the protein CSVGHHRSYEQYF. The rearrangement uses TRBV29-1 and TRBJ2-7, with unresolved D. V was pared by 4 bases and J by 0 bases, with 10 bases between. This CDR3 region has 13 residues. The germline CDR1 and CDR2 sequences are SQVTM and ANQGSEA.

The chain uses TRBV6-2 or TRBV6-3 and TRBJ2-7; TRBD1 aligns across 7 bases. Germline V lookup: CDR1 MNHEY, CDR2 SVGEGT. J was trimmed by 5 bases and V by 0 bases; bases with no gene match: 10. The CDR3 is 16 residues long. As DNA, the CDR3 is TGTGCCAGCAGTTACTCGCGCCAGGGGGTCGGGGACGAGCAGTACTTC. This encodes CASSYSRQGVGDEQYF.

The chain carries TRBV19 and TRBJ2-7; 10 nucleotides agree with TRBD1. After removal of 2 bases from V and 0 bases from J, the junction contained 1 base not matched to a gene. Germline CDR1 and CDR2: LNHDA and SQIVND (reference sequence). This CDR3 is 15 amino acids long. CDR3 loop: CASSIWTGGSYEQYF. The CDR3 DNA reads as TGTGCCAGTAGTATATGGACAGGGGGCTCCTACGAGCAGTACTTC.

This sequence joins TRBV4-1 and TRBJ2-1, with TRBD2 matching 8 bases. Germline trimming cut 0 bases from V and 0 bases from J; bases unmatched to any gene: 13. The CDR3 sequence is 20 residues long. Germline V gene data show CDR1 as MGHRA and CDR2 as YSYEKL. The CDR3 reads CASSQDTFNVAGSSYNEQFF. The CDR3 bases are TGCGCCAGCAGCCAAGATACTTTTAATGTAGCGGGGAGCTCCTACAATGAGCAGTTCTTC.

This chain uses TRBV28 with TRBJ2-5; D gene ambiguous. Germline V lookup: CDR1 MDHEN, CDR2 SYDVKM. Trimming shortened V by 7 bases and J by 0 bases, and 12 bases separated the two germline ends. The CDR3 is 14 residues long. CDR3 DNA sequence: TGTGCCAGCACCCCGGGTCGTAACCAAGAGACCCAGTACTTC. It specifies CASTPGRNQETQYF.

This clone was seen only once. The rearrangement joins TRBV6-1 to TRBJ2-4; tentatively, D is TRBD1 (6 bases). This CDR3 comprises 13 residues. CDR1 is MNHNS and CDR2 is SASEGT in the germline V gene. V lost 6 bases to trimming and J lost 3 bases, with 9 bases between them. CDR3 amino acids: CASSTGNKNIQYF. Here the CDR3 DNA reads TGTGCCAGCAGCACAGGGAACAAAAACATTCAGTACTTC.

The genes are TRBV6-2 or TRBV6-3 and TRBJ1-2; no firm D call. Between the trimmed V and J ends, which lost 6 bases and 8 bases, there was a span of 16 bases. Germline V gene data show CDR1 as MNHEY and CDR2 as SVGEGT. This CDR3 region has 13 residues. The CDR3 bases are TGTGCCAGCAGCATACAAGTTTCGGGGGGCTACACCTTC. It yields the protein CASSIQVSGGYTF.

This clone appeared once. J is TRBJ2-1 and V is TRBV10-3; 15 bases fit TRBD2. CDR3 length: 15 amino acids. V dropped 6 bases and J dropped 3; count of bases not matched to a gene: 0. Germline CDR1 and CDR2: ENHRY and SYGVKD. The DNA of the CDR3 is TGTGCCATCAGGGGACTAGCGGGAGGCTACAATGAGCAGTTCTTC. Amino acid sequence: CAIRGLAGGYNEQFF.

This clone appeared a single time. The rearrangement links TRBV30 to TRBJ2-3; the D gene is possibly TRBD1 (8 bases). Germline CDR1 and CDR2: GTSNPN and SVGIG (reference sequence). The ends were cut back, 8 bases at V and 1 base at J, with 25 bases in the middle. The CDR3 sequence is 17 residues long. CDR3 coding DNA: TGTGCCCGGGCAGGGGGCCGGGCGGGAGCAGGCACAGATACGCAGTATTTT. It specifies CARAGGRAGAGTDTQYF.

The chain joins TRBV28 to TRBJ2-7, with 7 positions matching TRBD1. Germline values: CDR1 MDHEN, CDR2 SYDVKM. There are 13 residues in the CDR3. J lost 5 bases, V lost 3 bases, and 4 bases had no gene match. The CDR3 DNA follows: TGTGCCAGCAGTTTCGACAGGGATCACGAGCAGTACTTC. The encoded protein is CASSFDRDHEQYF.

V and J are TRBV6-5 and TRBJ2-7, with 10 bases identical to TRBD1. J gave up 5 bases and V 0 bases, and 7 bases lay outside the gene matches. The CDR3 has 16 residues. CDR1 MNHEY and CDR2 SVGAGI come from the germline V gene. The CDR3 protein is CASSYSGDRGVNEQYF. As DNA, the CDR3 is TGTGCCAGCAGTTACTCGGGGGACAGGGGAGTCAACGAGCAGTACTTC.